This T cell receptor beta chain comes out of a study of radiation and T cells in renal cell carcinoma. A note on this clone: The antigen remains undetermined.

As to time point: blood 2 weeks post-SBRT. Treatment given: 15 Gy SBRT to primary tumor, nephrectomy 4 weeks later. Serial blood draws occurred at baseline and 2 and 4 weeks post-SBRT. Clear cell pathology was present in this patient's renal cell carcinoma. Sequencing used immunoSEQ multiplex PCR; TCRdb keeps in-frame clones, though not all of them. The sample has 70,000 to 90,000 clones, 70% to 90% seen once. CDR1 and CDR2 (germline): MNHEY, SVGAGI. Trimming took 5 bases from V and 5 from J, leaving 13 bases between them. The CDR3 loop spans 13 amino acids. Study results and limitations: In blood, top tumor clones expanded by 2 weeks, shrinking by 4.

Sequences were derived from blood, sampled from a patient whose treatment included radiotherapy and nephrectomy. The chain combines TRBV6-5 with TRBJ2-7; D is possibly TRBD1 (5 bases). This sequence originates from a woman between 50 and 59 years old with renal cell carcinoma. This CDR3 reads CASSNTGADEQYF. DNA for the CDR3: TGTGCCAGCAGTAACACTGGGGCTGACGAGCAGTACTTC.